This T cell receptor beta chain was documented in a study of blood T cell repertoires in COVID-19 (dated by TCRdb to the early 2020s). Regarding the research as a whole: Collaborator samples came from the United States, Italy and Spain and covered acute and convalescent phases of COVID-19. Sample metadata almost always included a de-identified subject ID, COVID-19 status, age in years and sex. The repertoires were released in a freely available public database meant as a resource for research on the immune response to SARS-CoV-2. The prospective study material was composed of cDNA or gDNA derived from T cells, B-cell-depleted T cells, or PBMCs. Where available, HLA class I and class II types were taken from metadata supplied by the sample provider and were not determined by assay-based typing. Deeply sampled blood TCRbeta repertoires from subjects exposed to, actively infected with, or recovered from COVID-19 were included in the dataset. Samples were obtained from the ongoing ImmuneRACE study (first 160 participants) and from 1,254 subjects provided by 6 global collaborators. Summary of the overall study and its limitations: The amount of clinical and demographic metadata varied by source and participant and was provided uncurated.

About this clone: The specificity of this receptor is unknown. Per-base qualities were not stored, and no clone one base away is much larger.

In Seattle, one collaborating source enrolled patients while the infection was active and tracked those patients longitudinally over the course of disease. The collaborating institutions used their own protocols to collect whole blood in K2EDTA tubes. Collaborator samples were shipped for TCRbeta analysis as frozen whole blood, isolated PBMCs, or DNA extracted from either sample type. TCRbeta CDR3 regions were amplified from genomic DNA using the immunoSEQ Assay, a bias-controlled multiplex PCR. Concerning the study's data processing: The number of nucleated cells in each sample was estimated from the amplification of reference gene primers within the assay. To quantify the absolute abundance of each unique TCRbeta CDR3 rearrangement, sequence reads were collapsed and filtered. Productive Simpson clonality was computed per sample as the square root of Simpson's diversity index over productive rearrangements. The table comes from immuneACCESS by way of TCRdb, which keeps in-frame sequences with V and J called. Part of the clones is missing from these tables; in studies checked, under half for an unresolved V gene and the rest for unknown reasons. D and trimming come from the DNA, and the V and J calls and clone size come from that table. This sample gives a few hundred thousand clones in total; 85% to 90% of them show up just once. 2% to 2.5% of the sample is in the top ten clones.

The sample was peripheral blood. The receptor was isolated from an older woman with COVID-19, enrolled during active disease.

The sequence in DNA is TGTGCCAGCAACCCGCCTGCCAGATCGAACACTGAAGCTTTCTTT. Translated, this gives CASNPPARSNTEAFF. The receptor chain draws on TRBV2 and TRBJ1-1; the D gene identity is not certain. The CDR3 measures 15 amino acids from cysteine to phenylalanine. The sequence is cut down to CDR3 DNA, 45 bases in frame from base 1. V lost 7 bases and J lost 1 base; the stretch between them is 16 bases long. Taken from the germline V gene, the CDR1 and CDR2 loops are SNHLY and FYNNEI.